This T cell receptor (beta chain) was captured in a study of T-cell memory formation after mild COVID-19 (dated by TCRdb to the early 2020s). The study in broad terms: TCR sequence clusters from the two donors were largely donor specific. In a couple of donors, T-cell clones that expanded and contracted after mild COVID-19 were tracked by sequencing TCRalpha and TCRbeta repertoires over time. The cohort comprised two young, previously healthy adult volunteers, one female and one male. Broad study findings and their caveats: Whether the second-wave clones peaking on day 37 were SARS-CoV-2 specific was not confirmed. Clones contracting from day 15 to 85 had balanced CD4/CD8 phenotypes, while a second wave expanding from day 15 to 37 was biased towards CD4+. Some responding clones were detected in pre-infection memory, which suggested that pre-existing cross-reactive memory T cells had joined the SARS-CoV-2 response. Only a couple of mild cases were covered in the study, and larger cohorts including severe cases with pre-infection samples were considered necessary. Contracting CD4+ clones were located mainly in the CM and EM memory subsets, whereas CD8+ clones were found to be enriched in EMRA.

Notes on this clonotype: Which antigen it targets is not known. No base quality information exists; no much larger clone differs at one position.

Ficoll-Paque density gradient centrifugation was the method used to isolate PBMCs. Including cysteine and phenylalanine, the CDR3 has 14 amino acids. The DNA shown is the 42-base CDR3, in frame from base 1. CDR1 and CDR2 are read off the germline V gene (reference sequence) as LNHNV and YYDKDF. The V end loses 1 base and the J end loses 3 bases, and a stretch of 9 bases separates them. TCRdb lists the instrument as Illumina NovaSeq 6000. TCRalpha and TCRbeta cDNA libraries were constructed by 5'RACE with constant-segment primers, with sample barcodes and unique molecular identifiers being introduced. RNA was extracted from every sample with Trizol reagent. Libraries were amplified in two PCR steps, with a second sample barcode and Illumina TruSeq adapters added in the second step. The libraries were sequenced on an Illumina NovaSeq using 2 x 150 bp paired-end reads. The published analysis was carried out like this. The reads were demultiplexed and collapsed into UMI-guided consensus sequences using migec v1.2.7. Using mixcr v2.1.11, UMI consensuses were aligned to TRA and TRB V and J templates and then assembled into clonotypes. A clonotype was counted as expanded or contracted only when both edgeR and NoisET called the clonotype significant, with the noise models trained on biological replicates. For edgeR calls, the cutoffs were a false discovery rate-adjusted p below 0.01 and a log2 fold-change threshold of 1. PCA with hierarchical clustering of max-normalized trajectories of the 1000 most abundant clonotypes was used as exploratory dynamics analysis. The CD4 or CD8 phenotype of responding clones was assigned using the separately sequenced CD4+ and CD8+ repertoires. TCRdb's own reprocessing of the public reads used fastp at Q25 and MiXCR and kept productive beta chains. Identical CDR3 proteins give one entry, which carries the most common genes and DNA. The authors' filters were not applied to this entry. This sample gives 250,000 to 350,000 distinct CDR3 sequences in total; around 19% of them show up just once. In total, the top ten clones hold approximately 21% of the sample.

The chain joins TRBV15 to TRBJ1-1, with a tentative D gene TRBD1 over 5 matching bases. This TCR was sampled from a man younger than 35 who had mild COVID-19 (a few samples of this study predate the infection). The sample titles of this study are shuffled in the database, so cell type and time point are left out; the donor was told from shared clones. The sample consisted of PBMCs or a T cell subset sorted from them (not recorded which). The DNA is TGTGCCACCAGCAGAGGGACAACGTACACTGAAGCTTTCTTT. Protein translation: CATSRGTTYTEAFF.